Reported below is one T cell receptor beta chain. This clone was seen a handful of times. Its antigen remains unidentified. One junction end disagrees with the germline gene, perhaps due to a read error. The sample comes from a study of blood T cell repertoires in COVID-19 (dated by TCRdb to about 2020). At the level of the whole study: Collaborator samples came from the United States, Italy and Spain and covered acute and convalescent phases of COVID-19. The repertoires were released in a freely available public database meant as a resource for research on the immune response to SARS-CoV-2. The dataset comprised deeply sampled blood TCRbeta repertoires from subjects exposed to, actively infected with, or recovered from COVID-19. The material from the prospective study consisted of cDNA or gDNA derived from T cells, B-cell-depleted T cells, or PBMCs. Samples came from the ongoing ImmuneRACE study (first 160 participants) plus 1,254 subjects from 6 global collaborators. Sample metadata almost always included a de-identified subject ID, COVID-19 status, age in years and sex. HLA class I and class II types, where available, came from metadata supplied by the sample provider rather than from assay-based typing. Overall results and qualifications from the work: Clinical and demographic metadata were provided uncurated, with the amount varying by source and participant.

Participants in the prospective study were aged roughly 18 to 95 years, lived in 20 to 30 United States geographic areas, and enrolled through a virtual design. In the prospective study, cohorts were assigned on the basis of participant-reported clinical history obtained from a screening survey and a study questionnaire. Recovered participants in ImmuneRACE Cohort 3 were defined by two consecutive negative NP/OP PCR tests, clearance by a healthcare professional, or resolution of symptoms. In the prospective study, whole blood, serum and a nasopharyngeal or oropharyngeal swab were collected from each participant by mobile phlebotomists. Additional blood draws and questionnaires over an approximately two-month period could optionally be provided by prospective study participants. Blood samples from the prospective study were shipped frozen or at room temperature prior to DNA extraction. The immunoSEQ Assay, a bias-controlled multiplex PCR, was used to amplify TCRbeta CDR3 regions from genomic DNA. Regarding the original processing steps: The number of nucleated cells in each sample was estimated from the amplification of reference gene primers within the assay. To quantify the absolute abundance of each unique TCRbeta CDR3 rearrangement, sequence reads were collapsed and filtered. Productive Simpson clonality was computed per sample as the square root of Simpson's diversity index over productive rearrangements. TCRdb stores this immuneACCESS table with in-frame sequences only. Part of the clones is absent; in the studies checked, under half of the shortfall reflects unresolved V genes, and no reason is known for the rest. That table is the source of V, J and clone size, and D and trimming were worked out from the DNA. In all, the sample holds about 480,000 clones, and roughly nine tenths of those were seen once. 6.5% to 9.5% of the sample goes to the ten largest clones.

Via the germline V gene (reference sequence), CDR1 is MNHEY and CDR2 SMNVEV. The cysteine opens and the phenylalanine closes a CDR3 of 12 amino acids. Just the 36-base CDR3 DNA is kept, in frame starting at base 1. Sequencing was performed on PBMCs or T cells enriched from blood (not recorded which). The TCR sequence derives from a woman between 55 and 75 years old who had recovered from COVID-19. The chain is assembled from TRBV27 and TRBJ2-7, with TRBD1 identical over 12 junction bases. The DNA sequence is given as TGTGCCAGCGCGTCCGGGACAGGGGGCCTAAACTTC. It is translated as CASASGTGGLNF.